The TCR beta chain under discussion was sequenced for a study of blood T cell repertoires in COVID-19. Study context: The origin of the acute and convalescent COVID-19 samples was the United States, Italy and Spain. T cells, B-cell-depleted T cells, or PBMCs supplied cDNA or gDNA.

In the source study's methods: Reference gene primer amplification gave nucleated cell count estimates. Profiling relied on immunoSEQ multiplex PCR, and the TCRdb table lists in-frame clones only, not all of them. V, J and clone size were drawn from that table, and D and trimming were deduced from the DNA. The table has around 500,000 clones, approximately 83% seen once. The germline V gene has CDR1 LGHNT and CDR2 FRNRAP. The CDR3 length is 17 residues. The J segment lost 3 bases and the V segment lost 7 bases, leaving 18 bases of the junction unmatched. The sequencing sample was made of peripheral blood. The TCR comes from a human donor in a cohort sampled during active COVID-19. The J gene is TRBJ2-7, the V gene TRBV12-5; 7 bases agree with TRBD1. This CDR3 reads CASAIFRPGTDHYEQYF. Written as DNA, the CDR3 is TGTGCTAGTGCTATCTTTCGTCCCGGGACAGATCACTACGAGCAGTACTTC.